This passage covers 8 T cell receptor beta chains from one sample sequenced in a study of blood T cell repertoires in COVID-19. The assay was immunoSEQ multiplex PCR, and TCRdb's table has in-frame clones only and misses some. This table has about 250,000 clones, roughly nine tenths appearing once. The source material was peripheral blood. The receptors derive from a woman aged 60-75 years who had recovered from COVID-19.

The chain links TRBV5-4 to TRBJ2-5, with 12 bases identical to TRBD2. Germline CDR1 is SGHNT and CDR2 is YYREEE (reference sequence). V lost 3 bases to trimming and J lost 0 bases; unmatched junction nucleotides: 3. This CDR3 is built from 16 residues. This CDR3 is CASSSRLAGDQETQYF. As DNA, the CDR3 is TGTGCCAGCAGCTCACGACTAGCGGGGGACCAAGAGACCCAGTACTTC.

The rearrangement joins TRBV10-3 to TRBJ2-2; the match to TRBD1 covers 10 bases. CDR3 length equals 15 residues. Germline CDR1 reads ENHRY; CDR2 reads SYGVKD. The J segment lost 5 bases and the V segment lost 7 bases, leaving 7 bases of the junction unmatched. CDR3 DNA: TGTGCCATCACGGAGAGACAGGGGGCTACCGGGGAGCTGTTTTTT. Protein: CAITERQGATGELFF.

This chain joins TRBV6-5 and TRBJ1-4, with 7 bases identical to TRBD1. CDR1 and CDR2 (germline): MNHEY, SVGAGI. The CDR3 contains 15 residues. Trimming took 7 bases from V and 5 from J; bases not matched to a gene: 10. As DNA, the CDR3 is TGTGCCAGCACTCGGGGGAGCAGGGGGAATGAAAAACTGTTTTTT. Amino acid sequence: CASTRGSRGNEKLFF.

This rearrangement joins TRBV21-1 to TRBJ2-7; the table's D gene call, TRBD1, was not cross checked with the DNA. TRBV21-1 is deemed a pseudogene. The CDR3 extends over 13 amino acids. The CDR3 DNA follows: TGTGCCAGCAGCAAAGACCCCCAGGGTGTCCAGTACTTC. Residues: CASSKDPQGVQYF.

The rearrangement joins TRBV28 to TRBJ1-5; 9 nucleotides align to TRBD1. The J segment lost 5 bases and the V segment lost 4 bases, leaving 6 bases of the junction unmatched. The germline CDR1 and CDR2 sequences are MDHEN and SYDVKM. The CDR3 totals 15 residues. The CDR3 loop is CASSSLDRGYQPQHF. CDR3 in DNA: TGTGCCAGCAGTTCCCTGGACAGGGGATATCAGCCCCAGCATTTT. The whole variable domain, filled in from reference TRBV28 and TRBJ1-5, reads DVKVTQSSRYLVKRTGEKVFLECVQDMDHENMFWYRQDPGLGLRLIYFSYDVKMKEKGDIPEGYSVSREKKERFSLILESASTNQTSMYLCASSSLDRGYQPQHFGDGTRLSIL.

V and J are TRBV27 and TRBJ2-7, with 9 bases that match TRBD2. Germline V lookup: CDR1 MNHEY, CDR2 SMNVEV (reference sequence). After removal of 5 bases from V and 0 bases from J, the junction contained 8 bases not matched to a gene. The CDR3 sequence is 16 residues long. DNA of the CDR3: TGTGCCAGCAGTAGCCATCTAGCGGGGAACTCCTACGAGCAGTACTTC. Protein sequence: CASSSHLAGNSYEQYF.

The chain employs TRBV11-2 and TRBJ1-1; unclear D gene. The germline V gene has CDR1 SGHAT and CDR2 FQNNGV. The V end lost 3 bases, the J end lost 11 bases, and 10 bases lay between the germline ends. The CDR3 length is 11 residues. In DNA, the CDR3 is TGTGCCAGCAGCTTCGGGAGCGTGGCTTTCTTT. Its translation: CASSFGSVAFF.

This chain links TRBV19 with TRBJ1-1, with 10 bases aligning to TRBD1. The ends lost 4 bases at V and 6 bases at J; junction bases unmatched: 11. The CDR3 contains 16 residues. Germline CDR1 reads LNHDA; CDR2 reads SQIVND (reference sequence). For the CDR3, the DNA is TGTGCCAGTAGTACCCGGGACAGGGGTTTGATCCCTGAAGCTTTCTTT. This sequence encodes CASSTRDRGLIPEAFF.